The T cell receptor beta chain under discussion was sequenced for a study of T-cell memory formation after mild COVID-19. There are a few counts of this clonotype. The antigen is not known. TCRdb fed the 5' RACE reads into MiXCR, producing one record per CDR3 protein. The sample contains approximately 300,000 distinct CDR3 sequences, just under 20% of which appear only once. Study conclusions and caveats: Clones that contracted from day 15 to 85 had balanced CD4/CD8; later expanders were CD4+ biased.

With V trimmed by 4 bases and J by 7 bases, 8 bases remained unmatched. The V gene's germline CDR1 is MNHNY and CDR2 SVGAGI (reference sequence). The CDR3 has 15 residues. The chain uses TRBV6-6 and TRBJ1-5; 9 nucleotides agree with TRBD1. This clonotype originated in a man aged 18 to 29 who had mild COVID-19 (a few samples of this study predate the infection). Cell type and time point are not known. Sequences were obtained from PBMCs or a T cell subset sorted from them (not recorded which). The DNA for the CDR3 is TGTGCCAGCAGTTCCCCGGGACAGGGTGTGCAGCCCCAGCATTTT. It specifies CASSSPGQGVQPQHF.